These 24 T cell receptor beta chains came from one sample sequenced in a study of blood T cell repertoires in COVID-19. TCRdb keeps only in-frame clones here, not all; method: immunoSEQ multiplex PCR. Among 200,000 to 300,000 clones, about 83% were seen once, and the ten largest hold around 5.5%. The specimen sequenced was peripheral blood. The receptors were sampled from a human donor in a cohort sampled during active COVID-19.

The chain has TRBV24-1 and TRBJ2-1; possibly TRBD2 for D (6 bases). The V gene's germline CDR1 is KGHDR and CDR2 SFDVKD. The CDR3 loop spans 13 amino acids. V shed 7 bases and J shed 4 bases, with 10 bases lying between them. The CDR3 bases are TGTGCCACCAGCCTAGCGCCTTACAATGAGCAGTTCTTC. It translates to CATSLAPYNEQFF.

This sequence joins TRBV5-4 and TRBJ2-5; TRBD2 aligns across 12 bases. V was clipped by 5 bases and J by 2 bases; unmatched bases: 4. The CDR3 is 15 amino acids. Germline CDR1 SGHNT, CDR2 YYREEE (reference sequence). CDR3 DNA sequence: TGTGCCAGCAGTTCCGGACTAGCGGGACAAGAGACCCAGTACTTC. Its protein is CASSSGLAGQETQYF.

This rearrangement joins TRBV2 to TRBJ1-2; possible D gene TRBD1, 5 bases. The germline V gene has CDR1 SNHLY and CDR2 FYNNEI. V lost 5 bases to trimming and J lost 7 bases, with 20 bases between them. This CDR3 region has 15 residues. The CDR3 reads CASSYLGVSSGGYTF. In DNA, the CDR3 is TGTGCCAGCAGTTACCTAGGGGTATCCTCCGGTGGCTACACCTTC.

This rearrangement joins TRBV19 to TRBJ2-2; 8 positions match TRBD2. Looked up from germline, CDR1 is LNHDA and CDR2 is SQIVND (reference sequence). The V gene end was trimmed by 6 bases and the J gene end by 3 bases; junction bases not matched to a gene: 3. This CDR3 comprises 14 residues. In nucleotides, the CDR3 is TGTGCCAGTAGCGGGAGGGAATACACCGGGGAGCTGTTTTTT. As protein: CASSGREYTGELFF.

The CDR3 here is CASSLATGAPYEQYF. CDR3 sequence (DNA): TGTGCCAGCAGCTTAGCGACAGGGGCCCCCTACGAGCAGTACTTC. The chain carries TRBV11-1 and TRBJ2-7; 8 nucleotides agree with TRBD1. The CDR3 loop spans 15 amino acids. V shed 0 bases and J 2 bases; nucleotides not matched to a gene: 3. Germline CDR1 SGHAT, CDR2 FQDESV (reference sequence).

This clone was picked up a small number of times. V gene TRBV6-5 combines with J gene TRBJ1-5, with a possible D match to TRBD1 (5 bases). The V end lost 7 bases, the J end lost 7 bases, and 14 bases lay between the germline ends. The CDR3 has 13 amino acids. Looked up from germline, CDR1 is MNHEY and CDR2 is SVGAGI. As DNA, the CDR3 is TGTGCCAGCAACCAGGGTATCGGACAGCCCCAGCATTTT. This sequence encodes CASNQGIGQPQHF.

The rearrangement uses TRBV18 and TRBJ2-7, with a possible D match to TRBD2 (5 bases). V shed 3 bases and J shed 6 bases, with 12 bases lying between them. The CDR3 is made up of 13 amino acids. Germline assignment: CDR1 KGHSH and CDR2 LQKENI. The CDR3, as DNA: TGTGCCAGCTCACCCGGGGTTGGTAGCGAGCAGTACTTC. This translates into CASSPGVGSEQYF.

This chain uses TRBV6-5 with TRBJ2-7, with 9 positions matching TRBD1. The CDR3 covers 14 residues. CDR1 and CDR2 (germline): MNHEY, SVGAGI. V was clipped by 0 bases and J by 10 bases; unmatched bases: 7. In DNA form, the CDR3 reads TGTGCCAGCAGTTACTCGAGGGGACAGGGAGAACAGTACTTC. Translating gives CASSYSRGQGEQYF.

V usage is TRBV28 and J usage is TRBJ2-5; possible D gene TRBD2, 5 bases. The V gene's germline CDR1 is MDHEN and CDR2 SYDVKM. This CDR3 has 12 amino acids. V was trimmed by 6 bases and J by 1 base, leaving 6 bases between them. The CDR3 reads CASSGLQETQYF. The CDR3 nucleotides are TGTGCCAGCAGCGGACTCCAAGAGACCCAGTACTTC.

V usage is TRBV7-9 and J usage is TRBJ1-3, with unresolved D. The CDR3 extends over 13 amino acids. Trimming took off 5 bases at V and 0 bases at J, with 5 bases between the two ends. The germline V gene encodes CDR1 SEHNR and CDR2 FQNEAQ (reference sequence). The DNA of the CDR3 is TGTGCCAGCAGCATATTCTCTGGAAACACCATATATTTT. It translates to CASSIFSGNTIYF.

The chain joins TRBV18 to TRBJ2-5; TRBD2 matches 7 bases. The ends lost 3 bases at V and 5 bases at J; junction bases unmatched: 6. CDR1 is KGHSH and CDR2 is LQKENI in the germline V gene. The CDR3 is 14 amino acids. The CDR3 here is CASSPLAEPETQYF. The CDR3 DNA is TGTGCCAGCTCACCCCTAGCGGAGCCGGAGACCCAGTACTTC.

This clone is a singleton in its sample. V is TRBV10-2 and J is TRBJ1-4; no clear D gene. Deletions cut 7 bases from V and 10 bases from J, with 16 bases between. CDR3 size: 13 residues. CDR1 and CDR2 (germline): WSHSY, SAAADI. The CDR3, as DNA: TGCGCCAGCATCAACTCCAAAACCGGAAAACTGTTTTTT. Residues: CASINSKTGKLFF.

The rearrangement links TRBV2 to TRBJ1-1; TRBD1 is a possible D gene (5 bases). Per germline, CDR1 SNHLY and CDR2 FYNNEI. CDR3 length: 15 residues. Trimming pared 5 bases from V and 0 bases from J, leaving 13 bases between. The CDR3 here is CASSKDSNMNTEAFF. In DNA form, the CDR3 reads TGTGCCAGCAGTAAAGACAGTAACATGAACACTGAAGCTTTCTTT.

This chain links TRBV11-2 with TRBJ2-1; 9 nucleotides match TRBD2. The CDR3 has 17 amino acids. CDR1 is SGHAT and CDR2 is FQNNGV in the germline V gene. V trimming: 5 bases; J trimming: 5 bases; junction bases outside the gene matches: 13. The CDR3 region has the DNA TGTGCCAGCAGCCTGACAAGCGGGGGGCGCTTTCACAATGAGCAGTTCTTC. This codes for CASSLTSGGRFHNEQFF. The full variable domain, rest sourced from reference TRBV11-2 and TRBJ2-1, is EAGVAQSPRYKIIEKRQSVAFWCNPISGHATLYWYQQILGQGPKLLIQFQNNGVVDDSQLPKDRFSAERLKGVDSTLKIQPAKLEDSAVYLCASSLTSGGRFHNEQFFGPGTRLTVL.

The genes are TRBV5-5 and TRBJ1-2, with D possibly being TRBD1 (5 bases). CDR1 and CDR2 from the germline V gene are SGHKS and YYEKEE (reference sequence). V was cut by 4 bases and J by 6 bases, with 13 bases left in between. The length of the CDR3 is 13 residues. In nucleotides, the CDR3 is TGTGCCAGCAGCCCCGGACACCTCAATGGCTACACCTTC. It specifies CASSPGHLNGYTF. Full variable domain (remainder filled in from reference TRBV5-5 and TRBJ1-2): DAGVTQSPTHLIKTRGQQVTLRCSPISGHKSVSWYQQVLGQGPQFIFQYYEKEERGRGNFPDRFSARQFPNYSSELNVNALLLGDSALYLCASSPGHLNGYTFGSGTRLTVV.

The chain has TRBV28 and TRBJ1-5; a possible D gene is TRBD1 (5 bases). The CDR3 is made up of 15 amino acids. CDR1 and CDR2 from the germline V gene are MDHEN and SYDVKM. Trimming stripped 6 bases from V and 2 bases from J, with 14 bases between. CDR3 DNA sequence: TGTGCCAGCAGAGAGCAGGGAGGAGGCAATCAGCCCCAGCATTTT. Translated, it gives CASREQGGGNQPQHF. The whole variable domain, remainder taken from reference TRBV28 and TRBJ1-5, is DVKVTQSSRYLVKRTGEKVFLECVQDMDHENMFWYRQDPGLGLRLIYFSYDVKMKEKGDIPEGYSVSREKKERFSLILESASTNQTSMYLCASREQGGGNQPQHFGDGTRLSIL.

The chain couples TRBV28 to TRBJ2-1; 11 bases line up with TRBD2. Trimming cost V 5 bases and J 8 bases; bases outside gene matches: 8. The CDR3 runs 15 residues. Germline V gene data show CDR1 as MDHEN and CDR2 as SYDVKM. CDR3: CASSRRLAGGHEQFF. The CDR3 DNA sequence: TGTGCCAGCAGTCGGCGTCTAGCGGGAGGACATGAGCAGTTCTTC.

The V gene is TRBV6-5, the J gene TRBJ1-1; 7 nucleotides match TRBD1. The V gene's germline CDR1 is MNHEY and CDR2 SVGAGI. V lost 2 bases and J lost 1; bases outside the gene matches: 7. This CDR3 spans 16 amino acids. Written as DNA, the CDR3 is TGTGCCAGCAGTTACCTCGGGGACAGCTGGAACACTGAAGCTTTCTTT. Protein: CASSYLGDSWNTEAFF.

The chain joins TRBV28 to TRBJ1-6, with 8 bases matching TRBD1. CDR1 and CDR2 (germline): MDHEN, SYDVKM. V shed 7 bases, J shed 0 bases, and the junction held 5 bases outside the gene matches. This CDR3 region has 16 residues. CDR3: CASKSGTGSYNSPLHF. The DNA of the CDR3 is TGTGCCAGCAAGAGTGGGACAGGCTCCTATAATTCACCCCTCCACTTT.

The chain uses TRBV7-9 and TRBJ1-1; D might be TRBD1 (6 bases). Trimming left V 4 bases short and J 9 bases short, with 12 bases between. Per germline, CDR1 SEHNR and CDR2 FQNEAQ (reference sequence). The CDR3 loop spans 12 amino acids. CDR3 nucleotide sequence: TGTGCCAGCAGCTCTCGCGACAGGCAAGCTTTCTTT. Translated: CASSSRDRQAFF.

The chain combines TRBV5-5 with TRBJ2-2; no firm D call. The CDR3 sequence is 13 residues long. V lost 0 bases and J 4 bases, leaving 4 bases between the germline ends. Per the germline V gene, CDR1 is SGHKS and CDR2 is YYEKEE (reference sequence). The CDR3 protein is CASSLAGTGELFF. CDR3 in DNA: TGTGCCAGCAGCTTGGCGGGCACCGGGGAGCTGTTTTTT. Together with reference TRBV5-5 and TRBJ2-2, the CDR3 gives the full variable domain: DAGVTQSPTHLIKTRGQQVTLRCSPISGHKSVSWYQQVLGQGPQFIFQYYEKEERGRGNFPDRFSARQFPNYSSELNVNALLLGDSALYLCASSLAGTGELFFGEGSRLTVL.

This clone was detected only once. The chain employs TRBV2 and TRBJ1-4; possible D gene TRBD1, 6 bases. Trimming took off 4 bases at V and 7 bases at J, with 13 bases between the two ends. The CDR3 runs 14 residues. Germline CDR1 reads SNHLY; CDR2 reads FYNNEI. The CDR3 loop is CASSAVGQIEKLFF. The CDR3, as DNA: TGTGCCAGCAGTGCTGTCGGACAGATTGAAAAACTGTTTTTT.

The chain carries TRBV27 and TRBJ2-7, with 7 bases fitting TRBD1. V lost 0 bases to trimming and J lost 4 bases; unmatched junction nucleotides: 6. CDR1 and CDR2 from the germline V gene are MNHEY and SMNVEV (reference sequence). The CDR3 loop spans 15 amino acids. The CDR3: CASSLSSGGWYEQYF. Here the CDR3 DNA reads TGTGCCAGCAGTTTATCCTCAGGGGGATGGTACGAGCAGTACTTC.

J is TRBJ1-6 and V is TRBV21-1; no DNA check was done on the table's D call, TRBD1. TRBV21-1 is recorded as a pseudogene. The CDR3 is 17 residues long. CDR3 nucleotide sequence: TGTGCCAGCAGCAATTGGAGAAGCCGGGACAGGGGTTCACCCCTCCACTTT. Translating it yields CASSNWRSRDRGSPLHF.